This TCR beta chain emerged from a study of cytomegalovirus exposure and HLA in healthy donors. The germline V and J ends were trimmed by 6 bases and 7 bases, with 13 bases remaining between them. Germline V gives CDR1 MDHEN, CDR2 SYDVKM. The CDR3 covers 12 residues. As concerns this clone: What it binds is unknown.

Findings and caveats of the study: The study had only CMV serostatus as immune exposure information.

Primers: 60 Vbeta forward and 13 Jbeta reverse. This table comes from immunoSEQ multiplex PCR, and its TCRdb copy is limited to in-frame clones, with some not included. The sample holds 130,000 or so clones, roughly 84% seen once. The TCR originated in a woman aged 18-29 years in good health and CMV-seropositive. Sequenced material: PBMCs. J is TRBJ2-7 and V is TRBV28; D might be TRBD2 (5 bases). The CDR3 nucleotides are TGTGCCAGCAGCCGTGGACTGGAGGAGCAGTACTTC. Its protein is CASSRGLEEQYF.